This T cell receptor beta chain was observed in a study of control samples from healthy donors and cancer patients. The method was immunoSEQ multiplex PCR; TCRdb's version includes in-frame clones alone and lacks a portion of them. The profile covers some 74,000 clones, with about 95% appearing a single time and 2.8% taken by the ten largest. Germline V gene sequence: CDR1 MNHNY, CDR2 SVGAGI (reference sequence). The CDR3 loop spans 13 amino acids. Germline trimming cut 5 bases from V and 5 bases from J; bases unmatched to any gene: 5. This clone appeared once. The source is a woman in her twenties or thirties in good health. The chain couples TRBV6-6 to TRBJ1-1, with TRBD1 identical over 7 bases. The sequenced sample consisted of blood. CDR3 sequence reads: CASSTDRATEAFF. In nucleotides, the CDR3 is TGTGCCAGCAGTACCGACAGGGCGACTGAAGCTTTCTTT.